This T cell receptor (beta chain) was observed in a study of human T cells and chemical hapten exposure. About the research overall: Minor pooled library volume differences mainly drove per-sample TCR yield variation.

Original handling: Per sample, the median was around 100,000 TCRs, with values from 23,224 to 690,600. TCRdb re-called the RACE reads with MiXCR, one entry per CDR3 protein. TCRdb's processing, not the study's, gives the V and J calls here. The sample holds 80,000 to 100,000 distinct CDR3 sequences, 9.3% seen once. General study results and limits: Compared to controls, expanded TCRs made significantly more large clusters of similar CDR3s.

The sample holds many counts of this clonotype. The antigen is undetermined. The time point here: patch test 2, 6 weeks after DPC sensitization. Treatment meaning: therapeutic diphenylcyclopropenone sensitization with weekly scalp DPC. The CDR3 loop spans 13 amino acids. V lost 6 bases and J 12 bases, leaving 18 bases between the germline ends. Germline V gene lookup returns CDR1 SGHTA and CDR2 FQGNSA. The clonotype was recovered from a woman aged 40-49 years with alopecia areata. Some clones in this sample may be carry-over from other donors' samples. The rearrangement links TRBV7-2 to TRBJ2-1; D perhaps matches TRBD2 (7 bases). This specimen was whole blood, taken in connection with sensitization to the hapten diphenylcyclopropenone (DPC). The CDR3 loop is CASRRGAGDRQFF. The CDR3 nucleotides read TGTGCCAGCAGAAGGGGGGCGGGAGACCGGCAGTTCTTC. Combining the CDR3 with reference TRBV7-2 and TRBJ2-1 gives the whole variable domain GAGVSQSPSNKVTEKGKDVELRCDPISGHTALYWYRQSLGQGLEFLIYFQGNSAPDKSGLPSDRFSAERTGGSVSTLTIQRTQQEDSAVYLCASRRGAGDRQFFGPGTRLTVL.